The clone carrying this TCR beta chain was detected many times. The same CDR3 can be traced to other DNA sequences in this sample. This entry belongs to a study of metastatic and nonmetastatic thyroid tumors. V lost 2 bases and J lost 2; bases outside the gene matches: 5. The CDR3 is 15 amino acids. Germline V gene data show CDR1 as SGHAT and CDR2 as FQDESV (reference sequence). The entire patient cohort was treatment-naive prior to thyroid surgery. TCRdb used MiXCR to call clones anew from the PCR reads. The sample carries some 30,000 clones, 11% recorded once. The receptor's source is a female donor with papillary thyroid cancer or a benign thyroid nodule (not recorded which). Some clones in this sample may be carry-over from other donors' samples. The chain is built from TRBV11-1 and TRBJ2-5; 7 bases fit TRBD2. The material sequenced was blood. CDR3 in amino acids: CASSLRLAEQETQYF. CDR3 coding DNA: TGTGCCAGCAGCTTAAGGCTAGCGGAGCAAGAGACCCAGTACTTC.